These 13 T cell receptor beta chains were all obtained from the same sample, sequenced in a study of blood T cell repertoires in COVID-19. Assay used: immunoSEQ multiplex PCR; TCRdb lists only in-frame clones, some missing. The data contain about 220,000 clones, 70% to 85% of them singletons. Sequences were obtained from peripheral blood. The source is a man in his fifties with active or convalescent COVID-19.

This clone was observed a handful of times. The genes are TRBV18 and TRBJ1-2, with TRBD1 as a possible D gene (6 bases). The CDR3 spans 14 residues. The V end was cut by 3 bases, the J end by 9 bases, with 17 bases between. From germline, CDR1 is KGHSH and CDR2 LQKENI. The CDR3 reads CASSPPPGGTSYTF. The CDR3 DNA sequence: TGTGCCAGCTCACCGCCCCCGGGGGGCACGAGCTACACCTTC.

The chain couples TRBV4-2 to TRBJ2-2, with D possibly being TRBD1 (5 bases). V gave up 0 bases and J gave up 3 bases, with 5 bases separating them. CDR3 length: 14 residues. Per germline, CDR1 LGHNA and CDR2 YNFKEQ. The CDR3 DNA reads TGTGCCAGCAGCCAAGACAGGGACACCGGGGAGCTGTTTTTT. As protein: CASSQDRDTGELFF.

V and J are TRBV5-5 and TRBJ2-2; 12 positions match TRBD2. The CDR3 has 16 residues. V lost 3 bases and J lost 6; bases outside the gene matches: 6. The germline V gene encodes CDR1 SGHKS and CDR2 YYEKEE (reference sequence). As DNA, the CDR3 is TGTGCCAGCAGCTGGCGGCTAGCGGGGGGGCCCGGGGAGCTGTTTTTT. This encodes CASSWRLAGGPGELFF.

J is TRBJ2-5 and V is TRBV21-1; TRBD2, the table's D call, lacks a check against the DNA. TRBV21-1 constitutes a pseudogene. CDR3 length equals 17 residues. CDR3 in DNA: TGTGCCAGCAGCAAAGAGTATCCCGATGAACTTAAAGAGACCCAGTACTTC. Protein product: CASSKEYPDELKETQYF.

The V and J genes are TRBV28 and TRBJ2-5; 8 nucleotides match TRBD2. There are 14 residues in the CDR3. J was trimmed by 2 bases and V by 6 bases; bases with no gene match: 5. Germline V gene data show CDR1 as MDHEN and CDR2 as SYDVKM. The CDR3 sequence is CASRGRGDQETQYF. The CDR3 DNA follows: TGTGCCAGCAGAGGGCGGGGGGATCAAGAGACCCAGTACTTC.

CDR3 protein: CASSQEESSGYNEQFF. The CDR3 DNA reads as TGTGCCAGCAGCCAAGAGGAGTCTAGCGGGTACAATGAGCAGTTCTTC. This sequence joins TRBV3-1 (or the pseudogene TRBV3-2) and TRBJ2-1; 8 bases match TRBD2. Germline V gene sequence: CDR1 LGHDT, CDR2 YNNKEL (reference sequence). The CDR3 consists of 16 residues. The junction had 5 bases not matched to a gene; V was cut back by 0 bases and J by 4 bases.

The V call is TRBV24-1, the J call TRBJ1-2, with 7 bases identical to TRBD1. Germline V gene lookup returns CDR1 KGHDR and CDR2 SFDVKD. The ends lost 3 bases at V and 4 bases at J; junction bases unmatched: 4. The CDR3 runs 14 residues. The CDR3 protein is CATSDVGTAYGYTF. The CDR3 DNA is TGTGCCACCAGTGATGTCGGGACAGCCTATGGCTACACCTTC.

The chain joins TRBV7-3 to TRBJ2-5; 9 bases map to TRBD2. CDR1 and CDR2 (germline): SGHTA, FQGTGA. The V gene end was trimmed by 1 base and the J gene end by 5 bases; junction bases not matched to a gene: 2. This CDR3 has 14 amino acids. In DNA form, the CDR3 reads TGTGCCAGCAGCTTAATAGCGGGGGATGAGACCCAGTACTTC. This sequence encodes CASSLIAGDETQYF. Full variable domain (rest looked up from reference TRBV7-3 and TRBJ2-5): GAGVSQTPSNKVTEKGKYVELRCDPISGHTALYWYRQSLGQGPEFLIYFQGTGAADDSGLPNDRFFAVRPEGSVSTLKIQRTERGDSAVYLCASSLIAGDETQYFGPGTRLLVL.

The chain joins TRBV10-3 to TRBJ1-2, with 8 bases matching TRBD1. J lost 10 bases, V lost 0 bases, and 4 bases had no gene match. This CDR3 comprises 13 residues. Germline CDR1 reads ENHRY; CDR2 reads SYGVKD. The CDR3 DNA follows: TGTGCCATCAGTGAGTCGGTGGACAGGGACTACACCTTC. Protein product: CAISESVDRDYTF.

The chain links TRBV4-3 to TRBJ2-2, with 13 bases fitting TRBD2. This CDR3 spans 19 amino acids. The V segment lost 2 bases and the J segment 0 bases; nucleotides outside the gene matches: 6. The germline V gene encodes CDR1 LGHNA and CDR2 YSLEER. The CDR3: CASSQPKTSGRANTGELFF. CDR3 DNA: TGCGCCAGCAGCCAACCCAAAACTAGCGGGAGGGCGAACACCGGGGAGCTGTTTTTT.

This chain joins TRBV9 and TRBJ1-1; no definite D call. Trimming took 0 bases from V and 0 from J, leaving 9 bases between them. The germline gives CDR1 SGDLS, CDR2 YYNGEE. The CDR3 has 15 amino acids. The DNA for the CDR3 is TGTGCCAGCAGCGTAGGAGGTAGACTGAACACTGAAGCTTTCTTT. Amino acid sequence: CASSVGGRLNTEAFF.

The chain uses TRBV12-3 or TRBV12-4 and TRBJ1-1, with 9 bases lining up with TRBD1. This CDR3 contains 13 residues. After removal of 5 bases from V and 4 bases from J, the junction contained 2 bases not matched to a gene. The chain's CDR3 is CASSKTGGTEAFF. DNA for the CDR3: TGTGCCAGCAGTAAGACAGGGGGCACTGAAGCTTTCTTT.

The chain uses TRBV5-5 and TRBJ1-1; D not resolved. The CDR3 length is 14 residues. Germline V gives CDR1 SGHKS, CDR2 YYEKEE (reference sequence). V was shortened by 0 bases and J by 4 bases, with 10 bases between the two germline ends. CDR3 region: CASSLGGKPTEAFF. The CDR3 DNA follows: TGTGCCAGCAGCTTGGGAGGGAAACCCACTGAAGCTTTCTTT.